This record looks at one T cell receptor beta chain sequence and its context. Its antigen is not known. The sample is drawn from a study of identical twins. Study conclusions and caveats: Insertions ran lower in abundant cord blood beta clonotypes, though not in memory repertoires.

Every sampled donor was Caucasian and healthy. The germline V gene encodes CDR1 DFQATT and CDR2 SNEGSKA (reference sequence). V was cut by 6 bases and J by 4 bases, with 22 bases left in between. CDR3 size: 16 residues. Via MiXCR, TCRdb re-called the 5' RACE reads, giving one row per CDR3 protein. This table holds 400,000 to 550,000 distinct CDR3 sequences, approximately 22% found once. This same sample was also taken into another study, of T cells expressing NK-cell markers. From that paper: These clonotypes also led the CD3+CD56-NKG2C+ fraction in several donors.

The sample consisted of CD4+ T cells sorted from blood. The TCR originated in a woman between 18 and 29 years old in good health. The rearrangement uses TRBV20-1 and TRBJ2-1; D might be TRBD1 (5 bases). The CDR3 DNA reads TGCAGTGCGCCAAGGGGATTGGTCCCCTTTTACAATGAGCAGTTCTTC. This encodes CSAPRGLVPFYNEQFF.